This TCR beta chain originates from a study of technical replicates of blood from a few donors. Germline CDR1 reads SGHRS; CDR2 reads YFSETQ. The CDR3 contains 15 residues. Germline trimming cut 2 bases from V and 3 bases from J; bases unmatched to any gene: 5. TCRdb keeps only in-frame clones here, not all; method: immunoSEQ multiplex PCR. The sample includes tens of thousands of clones, approximately 90% seen only once; the top ten take 4.5% to 5%. Sequences were obtained from PBMCs. The chain couples TRBV5-1 to TRBJ2-5; 9 nucleotides align to TRBD2. This TCR came from a human donor in good health. Some clones in this sample may be carry-over from other donors' samples. DNA for the CDR3: TGCGCCAGCAGCTTCGGACTAGCGCAGAAAGAGACCCAGTACTTC. Translated, it gives CASSFGLAQKETQYF.